Detailed here is one T cell receptor (beta chain). This clonotype was detected many times. The antigen it recognizes is unknown. Base qualities are not at hand, and no much larger clone is one base apart. Stable Graves' hyperthyroidism was defined as the absence of progression to ophthalmopathy over 18 months of follow-up. Hyperthyroidism patients were newly diagnosed, with disease duration under 2 months, and aged 18 to 65 years. Patients with uncontrolled infections, other autoimmune diseases, pregnancy or lactation were excluded. Clinical symptoms, serum thyroxine and TRAb, thyroid ultrasound, and orbital computed tomography formed the basis for the diagnoses. Ficoll-Paque density gradient centrifugation was used to isolate PBMCs from 10 ml of fresh peripheral blood. Trizol reagent was used to extract total RNA, and RNA quality was then checked on an Agilent 2100 Bioanalyzer. TCR beta CDR3 regions were amplified from RNA transcripts. The TCR CDR3 was subjected to a first round of RT-PCR using the HTBI primer set and the Qiagen OneStep RT-PCR kit. Libraries were constructed in a second round of multiplex PCR, after which size selection and purification were performed. Libraries were sequenced paired-end with 100 bp reads on an Illumina HiSeq2000. The study's processing was this. SOAPnuke was used to process the raw data, with reads discarded if the reads contained adapters or uncalled bases, had a mean Phred below 15, or lacked an exact constant-primer or identifier match. High-quality paired reads were merged using COPE v1.2.5, and each unique nucleotide sequence was defined as a clonotype. MiTCR v1.1 was used to align clonotypes to the IMGT TRBV, TRBD and TRBJ reference segments. Only V-J combinations with frequency above 0.0001, covering about 99% of repertoires, were analysed. The TCS score was defined as F50 (clonal expansion) divided by E x V (chaos), with BLOSUM62-based TCRdist calculated between CDR3 peptides within each V-J. Welch's t-statistics and random forest reduced around 520 V-J features to roughly 13, which were used in a naive Bayes classifier (R e1071). TCRdb reran the public reads through fastp at Q25 and MiXCR, keeping productive beta chains. Each entry is one CDR3 protein sequence, shown with its most common DNA and genes. Here the V and J calls rest on TCRdb's processing, not on the authors' analysis. In all, the sample holds about 620,000 distinct CDR3 sequences, and about 17% of those were seen once. The top ten constitute 3.5% to 4% of the sample.

This sample was taken from a study of T cells in Graves' hyperthyroidism and ophthalmopathy (dated by TCRdb to about 2019). In terms of the full investigation: Peripheral blood was collected at initial diagnosis, before any treatment. TCR V-J signatures able to tell the groups apart were searched for in a discovery cohort of 90 to 100 patients, of whom 40 to 45 had Graves' ophthalmopathy and roughly 57 had stable Graves' hyperthyroidism. Prospective prediction of ophthalmopathy was tested in an independent validation cohort consisting of some 19 hyperthyroidism patients and more than 15 patients who later progressed to ophthalmopathy. The 75 to 100 discovery patients were randomly divided into training and test sets at a 7:3 ratio. In several Graves' hyperthyroidism patients, the study also compared T-cell repertoires from thyroid tissue with T-cell repertoires from blood. After blood sampling, hyperthyroidism patients were treated with methimazole at a starting dose of 30 mg daily, and ophthalmopathy patients were treated with high-dose intravenous methylprednisolone. According to the paper, TCR Vbeta CDR3 sequencing was carried out on some 140 peripheral blood samples, which came from fewer than 50 ophthalmopathy, 70 to 80 hyperthyroidism and roughly 17 progressor patients. Points the paper makes about the study in general: Blood samples also contained most of the expanded thyroid clonotypes (frequency above 0.001), which suggests that blood repertoires may reflect thyroid immune responses. A model built on a 13 V-J signature distinguished ophthalmopathy from stable hyperthyroidism, reaching around 88% sensitivity and 81% to 83% specificity in cross-validation and 80%/75% in testing. In validation, the model predicted progression to ophthalmopathy with roughly 70% sensitivity and 72% to 75% specificity, a median of 6.5 months before onset. Sample size was not statistically predetermined, and blinding of investigators to group allocation was not performed.

The origin of this receptor is a woman between 25 and 40 years old with Graves' hyperthyroidism. The sample comprised blood.

The CDR3 in this case is CASRPTSGSGQETQYF. The sequence in DNA is TGTGCCAGCAGACCAACTAGCGGGAGTGGACAAGAGACCCAGTACTTC. This chain joins TRBV2 to TRBJ2-5; 11 central nucleotides agree with TRBD2. V is cut back by 6 bases and J by 2 bases, with 8 bases in the junction unmatched. The germline V gene supplies CDR1 SNHLY and CDR2 FYNNEI. Spanning cysteine to phenylalanine, the CDR3 consists of 16 amino acids. Of all the DNA, just the CDR3 is kept, 48 bases in frame from base 1.